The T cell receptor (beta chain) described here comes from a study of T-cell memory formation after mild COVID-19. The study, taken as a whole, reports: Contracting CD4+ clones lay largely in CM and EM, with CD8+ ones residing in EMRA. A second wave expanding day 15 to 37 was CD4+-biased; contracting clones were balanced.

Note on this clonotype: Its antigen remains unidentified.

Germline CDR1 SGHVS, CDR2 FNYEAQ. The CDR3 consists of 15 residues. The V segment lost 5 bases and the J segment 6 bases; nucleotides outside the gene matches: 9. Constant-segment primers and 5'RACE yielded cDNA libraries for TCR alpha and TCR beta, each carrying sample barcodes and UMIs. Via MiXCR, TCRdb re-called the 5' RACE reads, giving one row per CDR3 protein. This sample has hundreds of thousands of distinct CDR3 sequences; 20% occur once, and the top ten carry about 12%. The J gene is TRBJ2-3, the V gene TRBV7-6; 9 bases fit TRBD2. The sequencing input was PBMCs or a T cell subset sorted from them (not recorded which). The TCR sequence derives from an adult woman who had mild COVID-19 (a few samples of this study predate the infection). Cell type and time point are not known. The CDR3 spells CASSPSAGGLDTQYF. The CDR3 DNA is TGTGCCAGCAGCCCCTCGGCGGGGGGGCTCGATACGCAGTATTTT.